The 6 T cell receptor beta chains below all came from one sample that was sequenced in a study of identical twins. TCRdb reprocessed the 5' RACE reads with MiXCR, giving one entry per CDR3 protein. In the table there are about 700,000 distinct CDR3 sequences, 8.6% of which are singletons. The same specimen was also included in a second study, on yellow fever vaccine responses in identical twins.

The specimen sequenced was PBMCs. The origin of the receptors is a woman in her late teens or twenties in good health.

In its sample, this clonotype was seen many times. This rearrangement joins TRBV11-2 to TRBJ1-1; D is undetermined. CDR1 and CDR2 from the germline V gene are SGHAT and FQNNGV. CDR3 length: 15 amino acids. V was cut by 6 bases and J by 1 base, with 15 bases left in between. The CDR3 protein is CASSPSGRQNTEAFF. CDR3 DNA: TGTGCCAGCAGTCCTTCCGGCCGTCAGAACACTGAAGCTTTCTTT.

The chain couples TRBV5-6 to TRBJ2-6; D perhaps matches TRBD1 (5 bases). The CDR3 is made up of 16 amino acids. The V and J ends lost 0 bases and 1 base respectively, with 8 bases between them. Germline CDR1 SGHDT, CDR2 YYEEEE. CDR3 in amino acids: CASSLGGWSGANVLTF. CDR3 sequence (DNA): TGTGCCAGCAGCTTGGGGGGCTGGTCTGGGGCCAACGTCCTGACTTTC.

The gene calls are TRBV18 and TRBJ1-1; the D gene is possibly TRBD1 (5 bases). The CDR3 has 14 residues. Germline values: CDR1 KGHSH, CDR2 LQKENI. V lost 4 bases and J 3 bases, leaving 12 bases between the germline ends. CDR3 DNA sequence: TGTGCCAGCTCACTAATCGGGGGGGACACTGAAGCTTTCTTT. It codes for CASSLIGGDTEAFF.

The chain combines TRBV4-2 with TRBJ2-3; D unclear. This CDR3 region has 13 residues. V gave up 2 bases and J gave up 4 bases, with 7 bases separating them. The V gene's germline CDR1 is LGHNA and CDR2 YNFKEQ. CDR3 DNA: TGTGCCAGCAGCCAATTAATAGCAGATACGCAGTATTTT. Amino acids: CASSQLIADTQYF.

This clonotype was counted at least ten times. The chain recombines TRBV7-2 with TRBJ2-2, with D possibly being TRBD1 (6 bases). The CDR3 consists of 14 residues. V lost 2 bases and J lost 7, with 11 bases in between. Germline V gives CDR1 SGHTA, CDR2 FQGNSA. The CDR3, as DNA: TGTGCCAGCAGCTTAAAACAGGGTTACGGGGAGCTGTTTTTT. Protein: CASSLKQGYGELFF.

The sample holds many counts of this clonotype. The gene calls are TRBV15 and TRBJ1-5; D possibly corresponds to TRBD1 (5 bases). The CDR3 is made up of 15 amino acids. V lost 1 base and J 4 bases, leaving 11 bases between the germline ends. Per the germline V gene, CDR1 is LNHNV and CDR2 is YYDKDF (reference sequence). The CDR3 sequence is CATSRVWGENQPQHF. The CDR3 DNA follows: TGTGCCACCAGCAGAGTTTGGGGCGAGAATCAGCCCCAGCATTTT.